Below, 11 T cell receptor beta chains from the same sample are listed, as sequenced in a study of T cell responses to AZD1222 COVID-19 vaccine. Clones were sequenced by immunoSEQ multiplex PCR, and TCRdb holds only the in-frame ones, with some missing. The sample holds 100,000 or so clones; around nine tenths are singletons and the top ten take 12%. This material consisted of peripheral blood, taken on day 0 of AZD1222 vaccination. The receptors derive from an adult in good health.

The rearrangement joins TRBV19 to TRBJ2-7; D possibly matches TRBD1 or TRBD2 (5 bases each). Trimming pared 3 bases from V and 1 base from J, leaving 16 bases between. Germline V gene sequence: CDR1 LNHDA, CDR2 SQIVND (reference sequence). The CDR3 is 16 amino acids. CDR3 DNA sequence: TGTGCCAGTAGTATTGGGGGTACGGCATTATCCTACGAGCAGTACTTC. Protein sequence: CASSIGGTALSYEQYF.

J is TRBJ2-7 and V is TRBV4-2; maybe TRBD1 (5 bases). The CDR3 sequence is 14 residues long. Germline values: CDR1 LGHNA, CDR2 YNFKEQ. The V and J ends lost 1 base and 3 bases respectively, with 10 bases between them. The CDR3 loop is CASSQVPGNYEQYF. The CDR3 DNA reads as TGTGCCAGCAGCCAAGTTCCAGGGAACTACGAGCAGTACTTC.

The chain couples TRBV28 to TRBJ2-1; 13 bases map to TRBD2. Germline assignment: CDR1 MDHEN and CDR2 SYDVKM. V lost 6 bases, J lost 2 bases, and 7 bases stayed unmatched. The CDR3 is 17 amino acids. CDR3 nucleotide sequence: TGTGCCAGCAGGGGACTAGCGGGAAACCCTACCTACAATGAGCAGTTCTTC. Protein sequence: CASRGLAGNPTYNEQFF.

This clone has a single count. V usage is TRBV15 and J usage is TRBJ1-4; 8 positions match TRBD1. The CDR3 loop spans 19 amino acids. Trimming at V came to 0 bases and at J to 0 bases, leaving 9 bases not matched to a gene. In germline, CDR1 is LNHNV, CDR2 YYDKDF (reference sequence). In nucleotides, the CDR3 is TGTGCCACCAGCAGAGACAGGACAGGGCTTTCTGCAACTAATGAAAAACTGTTTTTT. It translates to CATSRDRTGLSATNEKLFF.

The rearrangement links TRBV7-9 to TRBJ1-6, with 9 bases that match TRBD1. CDR1 SEHNR and CDR2 FQNEAQ come from the germline V gene (reference sequence). J was trimmed by 14 bases and V by 8 bases; bases with no gene match: 16. The CDR3 spans 15 residues. In DNA, the CDR3 is TGTGCCAGCGCTTTAAGTAGGGGGACAGGGCTATCCCTCCACTTT. As protein: CASALSRGTGLSLHF.

In its sample, this clone was seen a few times. The chain recombines TRBV7-2 with TRBJ1-4; 9 bases are a match to TRBD1. CDR1 and CDR2 from the germline V gene are SGHTA and FQGNSA. Trimming cost V 4 bases and J 7 bases; bases outside gene matches: 7. The CDR3 is 15 residues long. The CDR3, as DNA: TGTGCCAGCAGCTCTCGACAGGGGGAGGGTGAAAAACTGTTTTTT. Encoded protein: CASSSRQGEGEKLFF.

The CDR3 region is CASRVGDSNQPQHF. CDR3 in DNA: TGTGCCAGCAGGGTCGGTGATAGCAATCAGCCCCAGCATTTT. The chain uses TRBV28 and TRBJ1-5, with D uncertain. Germline V CDR1 and CDR2: MDHEN, SYDVKM. The CDR3 covers 14 residues. The V end was cut by 6 bases, the J end by 0 bases, with 9 bases between.

The gene calls are TRBV7-9 and TRBJ1-6; TRBD1 might be the D (5 bases). CDR1 and CDR2 (germline): SEHNR, FQNEAQ (reference sequence). CDR3 length: 13 amino acids. The germline V and J ends were trimmed by 4 bases and 7 bases, with 8 bases remaining between them. The CDR3 is CASSSGGNSPLHF. The CDR3 nucleotides read TGTGCCAGCAGCTCGGGGGGAAATTCACCCCTCCACTTT.

In its sample, this clone was seen once. V usage is TRBV18 and J usage is TRBJ1-1; D perhaps matches TRBD1 (5 bases). There are 14 residues in the CDR3. V shed 3 bases and J shed 5 bases, with 13 bases lying between them. Germline assignment: CDR1 KGHSH and CDR2 LQKENI. CDR3 sequence reads: CASSPDIPGTEAFF. The CDR3 DNA sequence: TGTGCCAGCTCACCGGACATCCCGGGGACTGAAGCTTTCTTT.

This chain joins TRBV3-1 (or the pseudogene TRBV3-2) and TRBJ1-3; maybe TRBD1 (5 bases). Trimming left V 0 bases short and J 3 bases short, with 9 bases between. This CDR3 region has 15 residues. The germline gives CDR1 LGHDT, CDR2 YNNKEL (reference sequence). DNA for the CDR3: TGTGCCAGCAGCCAAGATCGGGGGGGTGGAAACACCATATATTTT. Translated: CASSQDRGGGNTIYF.

The rearrangement uses TRBV7-9 and TRBJ1-1; 7 nucleotides agree with TRBD1. CDR1 SEHNR and CDR2 FQNEAQ come from the germline V gene (reference sequence). The CDR3 covers 15 residues. The V gene end was trimmed by 5 bases and the J gene end by 1 base; junction bases not matched to a gene: 7. The CDR3 DNA is TGTGCCAGCAGCCCCCGACAGGGTGGGAACACTGAAGCTTTCTTT. Protein product: CASSPRQGGNTEAFF.